Listed below are T cell receptor beta chains from one sample, sequenced in a study of human T cells and chemical hapten exposure. Each CDR3 protein gets one entry after TCRdb re-called the RACE reads with MiXCR. The sample consists of fewer than 85,000 distinct CDR3 sequences, more than 8.5% of them appearing once. Sample: whole blood, taken in connection with sensitization to the hapten diphenylcyclopropenone (DPC). The receptors were sampled from a woman aged 25 to 39 with alopecia areata. Some clones in this sample may be carry-over from other donors' samples. The CDR3 runs from the conserved cysteine through the conserved F or W. A D gene is named only where the DNA matches it firmly. A row's size may be missing; if present it is once, few, many or a size class.

v_gene	d_gene	abundance	len	j_gene	CDR3aa
TRBV29-1	TRBD1	NA	13	TRBJ1-5	CSPQGVANQPQHF
TRBV29-1	TRBD2	NA	12	TRBJ2-5	CSVVAGGETQYF
TRBV5-1	NA	many	17	TRBJ2-6	CASSLVSTTGGANVLTF
TRBV7-9	NA	few	12	TRBJ2-7	CASSLDGDEQYF
TRBV6-6	NA	many	15	TRBJ1-5	CASSFTPGDNQPQHF
TRBV5-1	TRBD1	many	14	TRBJ1-1	CASSWTGGSTEAFF
TRBV5-5	NA	many	15	TRBJ1-6	CASSLGRSYNSPLHF
TRBV5-1	NA	many	14	TRBJ2-2	CASRMGPNTGELFF
TRBV7-2	NA	few	13	TRBJ2-5	CASSLAEGTTQYF
TRBV28	NA	few	13	TRBJ1-5	CASSAQGDQPQHF
TRBV7-2	NA	NA	14	TRBJ2-3	CASSSYSSTDTQYF
TRBV5-1	NA	NA	12	TRBJ2-1	CASSRSYNEQFF
TRBV5-1	NA	NA	14	TRBJ1-4	CASAVGRTNEKLFF
TRBV20-1	NA	NA	14	TRBJ1-1	CSASYPGANTEAFF
TRBV19	TRBD1	many	17	TRBJ1-5	CASSLWAGQGDNQPQHF
TRBV5-5	TRBD1	many	15	TRBJ2-7	CASSYDRAQSYEQYF
TRBV20-1	NA	many	14	TRBJ2-4	CSASYEASKNIQYF
TRBV29-1	TRBD1	many	13	TRBJ2-7	CSVVGTGAYEQYF
TRBV9	TRBD2	many	15	TRBJ2-5	CASSVGQRGQETQYF
TRBV4-1	NA	once	15	TRBJ2-7	CASSQSTNGVYEQYF
TRBV24-1	TRBD2	many	17	TRBJ2-1	CATLPFASGPIDNEQFF
TRBV11-2	NA	many	15	TRBJ1-1	CASSQRTAVNTEAFF
TRBV18	TRBD2	few	14	TRBJ2-1	CASSPVAGRNEQFF
TRBV6-5	NA	many	14	TRBJ2-1	CASSYAYGGSEQFF
TRBV7-8	TRBD2	few	16	TRBJ2-1	CASSLVRTSGPDEQFF
TRBV2	TRBD1	many	12	TRBJ1-6	CARGQPNSPLHF
TRBV18	TRBD1	many	18	TRBJ1-1	CASSPLGVGQGAYTEAFF
TRBV5-8	TRBD2	NA	15	TRBJ2-3	CASSLLAGSTDTQYF
TRBV3-2	NA	many	21	TRBJ2-2	CASSQCPGQVINGANTGELFF
TRBV30	NA	many	11	TRBJ1-3	CAWSVRDTIYF
TRBV3-1	NA	many	15	TRBJ1-1	CASSQAVKLRTEAFF
TRBV11-3	TRBD2	few	15	TRBJ2-1	CASSSGGTSRDEQFF
TRBV10-3	NA	many	14	TRBJ1-2	CAISEVGGEDGYTF
TRBV4-1	NA	many	16	TRBJ2-7	CASSHAPDSDTYEQYF
TRBV4-2	NA	many	14	TRBJ1-3	CASSQDVGGNTIYF
TRBV3-1	TRBD1	many	14	TRBJ1-2	CASSQSGTAYGYTF
TRBV9	NA	NA	15	TRBJ2-3	CASSATTPSTDTQYF
TRBV10-3	TRBD2	many	16	TRBJ2-5	CAISAALAGVQETQYF
TRBV20-1	NA	many	14	TRBJ1-1	CSAVEGTLNTEAFF
TRBV11-2	NA	many	14	TRBJ1-1	CAVATAQGRREAFF
TRBV7-2	TRBD2	few	16	TRBJ2-1	CASSLAGTSGRNEQFF
TRBV18	TRBD2	many	15	TRBJ2-5	CASSPEWGGEETQYF
TRBV6-2/TRBV6-3	NA	many	12	TRBJ2-7	CASSPGPYEQYF
TRBV28	TRBD2	many	14	TRBJ2-7	CASSPGTSPYEQYF
TRBV2	NA	many	14	TRBJ2-2	CASSRGYGTGELFF
TRBV21-1	NA	few	15	TRBJ1-4	CASSGPMPTNEKLFF
TRBV2	NA	few	15	TRBJ2-7	CASTTPDSRSYEQYF
TRBV5-1	TRBD1	many	15	TRBJ1-6	CASSSGTGSNSPLHF
TRBV6-6	NA	many	12	TRBJ1-5	CASSYSGQPQHF
TRBV4-3	NA	NA	14	TRBJ1-1	CASSQDLRETEAFF
TRBV7-9	NA	many	15	TRBJ1-4	CASSPEGAANEKLFF
TRBV6-1	NA	many	18	TRBJ1-2	CASIPPGTTVWGGDGYTF
TRBV7-9	TRBD2	NA	17	TRBJ2-2	CASSLGTSGTDTGELFF
TRBV28	NA	few	14	TRBJ1-2	CASLSGPGAYGYTF
TRBV9	NA	NA	15	TRBJ1-2	CASSEGTKTGYGYTF
TRBV21-1	NA	few	19	TRBJ2-1	CASSRSQRLAGGIYNEQFF
TRBV5-4	NA	many	17	TRBJ2-2	CASSLNTGPANTGELFF